The 2 T cell receptor beta chains below were found in one sample sequenced in a study of radiotherapy plus CTLA-4 blockade in lung cancer. The assay was immunoSEQ multiplex PCR, and TCRdb's table has in-frame clones only and misses some. Of approximately 94,000 clones in the sample, roughly 80% were seen once. The sequencing here drew on peripheral blood, taken from a patient treated with radiotherapy plus ipilimumab. The receptors stem from a human donor with non-small cell lung cancer that progressed on radiotherapy plus ipilimumab.

The J gene is TRBJ2-2, the V gene TRBV7-3; possible D gene TRBD1, 6 bases. Germline V CDR1 and CDR2: SGHTA, FQGTGA. With 5 bases removed from V and 7 bases from J, the gap between germline ends came to 11 bases. The CDR3 runs 13 residues. The CDR3 reads CASSPQGFGELFF. CDR3 DNA: TGTGCCAGCAGCCCACAGGGCTTCGGGGAGCTGTTTTTT. Looking up the rest from reference TRBV7-3 and TRBJ2-2 gives the full variable domain: GAGVSQTPSNKVTEKGKYVELRCDPISGHTALYWYRQSLGQGPEFLIYFQGTGAADDSGLPNDRFFAVRPEGSVSTLKIQRTERGDSAVYLCASSPQGFGELFFGEGSRLTVL.

V is TRBV27 and J is TRBJ2-7; TRBD2 matches 9 bases. Germline CDR1 and CDR2: MNHEY and SMNVEV (reference sequence). CDR3 length equals 15 residues. V shed 5 bases and J 5 bases; nucleotides not matched to a gene: 10. CDR3 sequence reads: CASSPISGRTHEQYF. The CDR3 coding sequence is TGTGCCAGCAGTCCAATTAGCGGGAGAACCCACGAGCAGTACTTC.